These 11 T cell receptor beta chains share one sample of origin, sequenced in a study of T cells in Graves' hyperthyroidism and ophthalmopathy. RNA transcripts served as the template for amplifying TCR beta CDR3 regions. First-round RT-PCR targeting the TCR CDR3 was performed with the HTBI primer set. TCRdb itself ran the multiplex PCR reads through MiXCR, one entry per CDR3 protein. The table has a few hundred thousand distinct CDR3 sequences, 40% to 55% seen once. The sequencing sample was made of peripheral blood or thyroid tissue (not recorded which). These receptors were taken from a woman aged 18-29 years with Graves' hyperthyroidism.

Note on this clonotype: A junction boundary mismatches the germline segment, possibly from a read error. The chain employs TRBV7-7 and TRBJ2-1, with D possibly matching TRBD1 (6 bases). The germline CDR1 and CDR2 sequences are SSHAT and FNYEAQ (reference sequence). CDR3 size: 15 residues. The CDR3 here is CASSLGQIEYNEQFF. For the CDR3, the DNA is TGTGCTAGCAGCTTAGGACAGATCGAGTACAATGAGCAGTTCTTC.

The chain recombines TRBV29-1 with TRBJ2-3; D remains unclear. Germline V gene sequence: CDR1 SQVTM, CDR2 ANQGSEA. V lost 0 bases and J 3 bases, leaving 10 bases between the germline ends. The CDR3 consists of 14 residues. This CDR3 reads CSVEDVDLTDTQYF. CDR3 bases: TGCAGCGTTGAAGACGTAGATTTGACAGATACGCAGTATTTT.

The V and J genes are TRBV7-2 and TRBJ2-7, with 11 bases lining up with TRBD1. Trimming at V came to 6 bases and at J to 5 bases, leaving 9 bases not matched to a gene. CDR1 is SGHTA, CDR2 FQGNSA, per germline. This CDR3 is built from 15 residues. The CDR3 loop reads CASSQDRGLSNEQYF. In nucleotides, the CDR3 is TGTGCCAGCAGTCAGGACAGGGGGCTCAGTAACGAGCAGTACTTC.

The chain links TRBV24-1 to TRBJ1-4, with unresolved D. The CDR3 loop spans 12 amino acids. The V gene lost 4 bases and the J gene lost 7 bases, with 6 bases spanning the gap. Germline-derived CDR1 and CDR2 are KGHDR and SFDVKD. Here the CDR3 DNA reads TGTGCCACCAGTGACCGGCCTGAAAAACTGTTTTTT. Translation: CATSDRPEKLFF.

The chain couples TRBV30 to TRBJ1-5; D not certain. V was clipped by 4 bases and J by 3 bases, with 10 bases between them. This CDR3 is built from 13 residues. CDR1 GTSNPN and CDR2 SVGIG come from the germline V gene (reference sequence). The DNA for the CDR3 is TGTGCCTGGAATAGGCTTCTCAATCAGCCCCAGCATTTT. Its translation: CAWNRLLNQPQHF. Together with reference TRBV30 and TRBJ1-5, the CDR3 gives the full variable domain: SQTIHQWPATLVQPVGSPLSLECTVEGTSNPNLYWYRQAAGRGLQLLFYSVGIGQISSEVPQNLSASRPQDRQFILSSKKLLLSDSGFYLCAWNRLLNQPQHFGDGTRLSIL.

The chain employs TRBV11-3 and TRBJ2-3; D is ambiguous. Deletions cut 1 base from V and 5 bases from J, with 10 bases between. Germline CDR1 is SGHNT and CDR2 is YENEEA. The CDR3 spans 14 residues. DNA for the CDR3: TGTGCCAGCAGCTTAGTAGGGTATGGAGATACGCAGTATTTT. It specifies CASSLVGYGDTQYF.

The table lists this clonotype with many counts. The CDR3 nucleotides read TGCGCCAGCAGCCAGGGAGGGGGCGCAAGGAATTCACCCCTCCACTTT. Amino acids: CASSQGGGARNSPLHF. V is TRBV4-1 and J is TRBJ1-6, with 7 bases aligning to TRBD1. Germline CDR1 is MGHRA and CDR2 is YSYEKL. V gave up 3 bases and J gave up 7 bases; unmatched junction bases: 9. The CDR3 spans 16 residues.

Of note for this clonotype: A much more abundant neighbour one base away suggests this may be a read error. The chain joins TRBV5-1 to TRBJ1-2; the match to TRBD1 covers 8 bases. Trimming removed 0 bases from V and 6 bases from J; junction bases left unmatched: 7. The CDR3 length is 15 residues. The V gene's germline CDR1 is SGHRS and CDR2 YFSETQ. The CDR3 loop is CASSLGTGGFHGYTF. CDR3 bases: TGCGCCAGCAGCTTGGGAACAGGGGGATTCCATGGCTACACCTTC.

The chain combines TRBV10-3 with TRBJ2-5, with D possibly TRBD1 on 5 matching bases. The germline V gene encodes CDR1 ENHRY and CDR2 SYGVKD. This CDR3 has 13 amino acids. The germline V and J ends were trimmed by 6 bases and 7 bases, with 15 bases remaining between them. This chain's CDR3 is CAIRDTGYGTQYF. CDR3 sequence (DNA): TGTGCCATCAGGGACACTGGCTATGGGACCCAGTACTTC.

The rearrangement joins TRBV5-4 to TRBJ1-2; tentative D call: TRBD1 (5 bases). From germline, CDR1 is SGHNT and CDR2 YYREEE (reference sequence). CDR3 length: 13 residues. V lost 6 bases to trimming and J lost 3 bases, with 12 bases between them. The CDR3 DNA is TGTGCCAGCAACCGTATGGGGGACTATGGCTACACCTTC. It codes for CASNRMGDYGYTF.

This clonotype was seen ten or more times. This sequence joins TRBV9 and TRBJ1-4; D unclear. Germline CDR1 reads SGDLS; CDR2 reads YYNGEE. This CDR3 region has 15 residues. The V and J ends lost 4 bases and 6 bases respectively, with 16 bases between them. The CDR3 region has the DNA TGTGCCAGCAGCCCAAGCGAGTGGGTGGATGAAAAACTGTTTTTT. Translation: CASSPSEWVDEKLFF.